The rows below give T cell receptor beta chains drawn from one sample of a study of T cell clones after liver transplantation. Here immunoSEQ multiplex PCR was the method, and the copy in TCRdb shows in-frame clones only, minus some. Among about 45,000 clones listed, about 86% were seen once. The sample here was CD4+ T cells from blood, taken 24 months after liver transplant. These receptors came from a human patient who received a liver transplant. The graft donor may have contributed some T cells. Both conserved end residues are part of each CDR3. Fields, in order: V gene, J gene, D gene, clone size, CDR3 DNA, CDR3 protein. D genes are given only for firm matches. Some rows have no size entry. The others give once, few or many, or a class for an expanded clone.

v_call: TRBV5-6; j_call: TRBJ1-3; d_call: .; clone_size: .; cdr3_nt: TGTGCCAGCATGTCTAGAGCTGGAAACACCATATATTTT; cdr3_aa: CASMSRAGNTIYF
v_call: TRBV4-1; j_call: TRBJ1-1; d_call: .; clone_size: .; cdr3_nt: TGCGCCAGCAGCCAAGAAGAAAACACTGAAGCTTTCTTT; cdr3_aa: CASSQEENTEAFF
v_call: TRBV28; j_call: TRBJ2-5; d_call: .; clone_size: .; cdr3_nt: TGTGCCAGCAGTTTGGGCCCCTCCCCCCAAGAGACCCAGTACTTC; cdr3_aa: CASSLGPSPQETQYF
v_call: TRBV7-2; j_call: TRBJ2-5; d_call: TRBD1; clone_size: .; cdr3_nt: TGTGCCAGCAGCCCCAGGGGGAACCAAGAGACCCAGTACTTC; cdr3_aa: CASSPRGNQETQYF
v_call: TRBV5-6; j_call: TRBJ1-4; d_call: .; clone_size: .; cdr3_nt: TGTGCCAGCAGTCCACTGCCAGTTGGAGATGAAAAACTGTTTTTT; cdr3_aa: CASSPLPVGDEKLFF
v_call: TRBV2; j_call: TRBJ2-1; d_call: .; clone_size: .; cdr3_nt: TGTGCCAGCACAAATCAGTCCGGGATCAACTTATTCTTC; cdr3_aa: CASTNQSGINLFF
v_call: TRBV19; j_call: TRBJ2-1; d_call: .; clone_size: few; cdr3_nt: TGTGCCACCAACTTCCAGCGAGGGGGCAATGAGCAGTTCTTC; cdr3_aa: CATNFQRGGNEQFF
v_call: TRBV12-5; j_call: TRBJ1-2; d_call: .; clone_size: .; cdr3_nt: TGTGCTAGTGGTTTGGACTATGGCTACACCTTC; cdr3_aa: CASGLDYGYTF
v_call: TRBV18; j_call: TRBJ2-3; d_call: .; clone_size: .; cdr3_nt: TGTGCCAGCTCGCCAAGGATGCAGGGCACAGATACGCAGTATTTT; cdr3_aa: CASSPRMQGTDTQYF
v_call: TRBV6-5; j_call: TRBJ1-2; d_call: .; clone_size: once; cdr3_nt: TGTGCCAGCAGTTACTCGACGGGGGGCCCGTATGGCTACACCTTC; cdr3_aa: CASSYSTGGPYGYTF
v_call: TRBV7-2; j_call: TRBJ2-6; d_call: .; clone_size: .; cdr3_nt: TGTGCCAGCAGCTCCGGGGGCTCTGGGGCCAACGTCCTGACTTTC; cdr3_aa: CASSSGGSGANVLTF
v_call: TRBV6-1; j_call: TRBJ2-7; d_call: .; clone_size: once; cdr3_nt: TGTGCCAGCAGCTGGGACAAAATGGGAATCTACGAGCAGTACTTC; cdr3_aa: CASSWDKMGIYEQYF
v_call: TRBV18; j_call: TRBJ2-7; d_call: TRBD1; clone_size: .; cdr3_nt: TGTGCCAGCTCAGGGACAGGGTTCGAGCAGTACTTC; cdr3_aa: CASSGTGFEQYF
v_call: TRBV18; j_call: TRBJ1-5; d_call: TRBD1; clone_size: .; cdr3_nt: TGTGCCAGCTCACCACCGCGGGGACAGGGGGCTCAGCCCCAGCATTTT; cdr3_aa: CASSPPRGQGAQPQHF
v_call: TRBV19; j_call: TRBJ2-1; d_call: TRBD1; clone_size: .; cdr3_nt: TGTGCCAGTATCGACAGGGGGCTAAATGAGCAGTTCTTC; cdr3_aa: CASIDRGLNEQFF
v_call: TRBV18; j_call: TRBJ1-2; d_call: .; clone_size: few; cdr3_nt: TGTGCCAGCTCACCACCGGCAGGGGCCGGCTACACCTTC; cdr3_aa: CASSPPAGAGYTF
v_call: TRBV27; j_call: TRBJ2-7; d_call: TRBD1; clone_size: .; cdr3_nt: TGTGCCAGCAGGCTGGACAGGGGAATACTCTACGAGCAGTACTTC; cdr3_aa: CASRLDRGILYEQYF
v_call: TRBV7-6; j_call: TRBJ2-5; d_call: TRBD2; clone_size: .; cdr3_nt: TGTGCCAGCAGCTTGGGTCGTGGGAGGGGCCAAGAGACCCAGTACTTC; cdr3_aa: CASSLGRGRGQETQYF
v_call: TRBV5-1; j_call: TRBJ2-2; d_call: .; clone_size: .; cdr3_nt: TGCGCCAGCAGCTCCCGTTGGGTCACCGGGGAGCTGTTTTTT; cdr3_aa: CASSSRWVTGELFF
v_call: TRBV7-2; j_call: TRBJ2-2; d_call: .; clone_size: .; cdr3_nt: TGTGCCAGCACCCCTCCCGGGGGAATCACCGGGGAGCTGTTTTTT; cdr3_aa: CASTPPGGITGELFF
v_call: TRBV5-4; j_call: TRBJ1-2; d_call: .; clone_size: .; cdr3_nt: TGTGCCAGCAGCTTCAGGGTGGGGCCGGGGCATGGCTACACCTTC; cdr3_aa: CASSFRVGPGHGYTF
v_call: TRBV6-5; j_call: TRBJ2-7; d_call: TRBD2; clone_size: .; cdr3_nt: TGTGCCAGCAGTAAGCGGGAGGGGCCCTCCTACGAGCAGTACTTC; cdr3_aa: CASSKREGPSYEQYF
v_call: TRBV2; j_call: TRBJ2-6; d_call: .; clone_size: .; cdr3_nt: TGTGCCAGCAGGGATAGCGGACCCTCTGGGGCCAACGTCCTGACTTTC; cdr3_aa: CASRDSGPSGANVLTF
v_call: TRBV6-1; j_call: TRBJ1-1; d_call: .; clone_size: once; cdr3_nt: TGTGCCAGCAGTGAACGACCACGGACTGAAGCTTTCTTT; cdr3_aa: CASSERPRTEAFF
v_call: TRBV19; j_call: TRBJ1-2; d_call: TRBD1; clone_size: .; cdr3_nt: TGTGCCAGTATTGGGACAGAGAACTATGGCTACACCTTC; cdr3_aa: CASIGTENYGYTF
v_call: TRBV18; j_call: TRBJ1-6; d_call: TRBD1; clone_size: .; cdr3_nt: TGTGCCAGCTCACCCCGGGGTCAGGGGGCAAGTAATTCACCCCTCCACTTT; cdr3_aa: CASSPRGQGASNSPLHF
v_call: TRBV7-2; j_call: TRBJ1-1; d_call: TRBD1; clone_size: .; cdr3_nt: TGTGCCAGCAGCCCGACAGGGGGAGGGTACACTGAAGCTTTCTTT; cdr3_aa: CASSPTGGGYTEAFF
v_call: TRBV7-2; j_call: TRBJ1-3; d_call: TRBD1; clone_size: .; cdr3_nt: TGTGCCAGCAGCTTAGTCAGGGGGAACACCATATATTTT; cdr3_aa: CASSLVRGNTIYF
v_call: TRBV5-1; j_call: TRBJ2-7; d_call: TRBD1; clone_size: .; cdr3_nt: TGCGCCAGCTCGAACAGGGGGAACTACGAGCAGTACTTC; cdr3_aa: CASSNRGNYEQYF
v_call: TRBV5-1; j_call: TRBJ1-1; d_call: TRBD1; clone_size: once; cdr3_nt: TGCGCCAGCAGCTGGACAGGGGCCAACACTGAAGCTTTCTTT; cdr3_aa: CASSWTGANTEAFF
v_call: TRBV10-3; j_call: TRBJ1-1; d_call: .; clone_size: .; cdr3_nt: TGTGCCATCAGTGAAATTGTGGGGACAACTGAAGCTTTCTTT; cdr3_aa: CAISEIVGTTEAFF
v_call: TRBV6-4; j_call: TRBJ2-1; d_call: .; clone_size: few; cdr3_nt: TGTGCCAGCAGTGAACAGGGCGAAGTGCAGTTCTTC; cdr3_aa: CASSEQGEVQFF
v_call: TRBV6-1; j_call: TRBJ1-5; d_call: .; clone_size: .; cdr3_nt: TGTGCCAGCAGCTCCCGGGACAGCAATCAGCCCCAGCATTTT; cdr3_aa: CASSSRDSNQPQHF
v_call: TRBV6-1; j_call: TRBJ2-7; d_call: .; clone_size: .; cdr3_nt: TGTGCCAGCAGCACTGTTCCGGGTGCTGTCTACGAGCAGTACTTC; cdr3_aa: CASSTVPGAVYEQYF
v_call: TRBV5-1; j_call: TRBJ2-7; d_call: TRBD2; clone_size: .; cdr3_nt: TGCGCCAGCAGCCTAGGGACTAGCGGGAGCCCCTACGAGCAGTACTTC; cdr3_aa: CASSLGTSGSPYEQYF
v_call: TRBV27; j_call: TRBJ2-7; d_call: .; clone_size: .; cdr3_nt: TGTGCCAGCAGTTTAGTAAGGACCGGGACCTACGAGCAGTACTTC; cdr3_aa: CASSLVRTGTYEQYF
v_call: TRBV4-3; j_call: TRBJ2-5; d_call: .; clone_size: .; cdr3_nt: TGCGCCAGCAGCCGGTCGATAAGGGGCGGGAAGACCCAGTACTTC; cdr3_aa: CASSRSIRGGKTQYF
v_call: TRBV7-2; j_call: TRBJ2-3; d_call: .; clone_size: .; cdr3_nt: TGTGCCAGCAGCTTCGGACGAGGGGGACCTAGCACAGATACGCAGTATTTT; cdr3_aa: CASSFGRGGPSTDTQYF
v_call: TRBV18; j_call: TRBJ1-1; d_call: .; clone_size: .; cdr3_nt: TGTGCCAGCTCACTCCAGACAAACGAGGGCACTGAAGCTTTCTTT; cdr3_aa: CASSLQTNEGTEAFF
v_call: TRBV9; j_call: TRBJ2-7; d_call: .; clone_size: .; cdr3_nt: TGTGCCAGCAGCGTAAGTTTCGGCAGGGCCTACGAGCAGTACTTC; cdr3_aa: CASSVSFGRAYEQYF
v_call: TRBV28; j_call: TRBJ2-1; d_call: TRBD1; clone_size: .; cdr3_nt: TGTGCCAGCAGTTTAGCGGGACAGGGGGCGCGTAATGAGCAGTTCTTC; cdr3_aa: CASSLAGQGARNEQFF
v_call: TRBV5-5; j_call: TRBJ1-3; d_call: .; clone_size: .; cdr3_nt: TGTGCCAGCAGCTTGGTGGCTTCCGGAAACACCATATATTTT; cdr3_aa: CASSLVASGNTIYF
v_call: TRBV2; j_call: TRBJ1-3; d_call: TRBD1; clone_size: .; cdr3_nt: TGTGCCAGCGGGGACGGGACAGGGGCTGGAAACACCATATATTTT; cdr3_aa: CASGDGTGAGNTIYF
v_call: TRBV27; j_call: TRBJ2-2; d_call: .; clone_size: .; cdr3_nt: TGTGCCAGCAGTTTTTCGACTCTGAACACCGGGGAGCTGTTTTTT; cdr3_aa: CASSFSTLNTGELFF
v_call: TRBV10-3; j_call: TRBJ2-3; d_call: .; clone_size: .; cdr3_nt: TGTGCCATCAGTGAGTCGAGGACGCAGTATTTT; cdr3_aa: CAISESRTQYF
v_call: TRBV27; j_call: TRBJ2-3; d_call: TRBD1; clone_size: once; cdr3_nt: TGTGCCAGCAGTTTCGAACAGGGGACAGATACGCAGTATTTT; cdr3_aa: CASSFEQGTDTQYF
v_call: TRBV7-2; j_call: TRBJ2-3; d_call: .; clone_size: .; cdr3_nt: TGTGCCAATACGAAGGGGGCGGGACGCACAGATACGCAGTATTTT; cdr3_aa: CANTKGAGRTDTQYF
v_call: TRBV27; j_call: TRBJ1-2; d_call: TRBD1; clone_size: once; cdr3_nt: TGTGCCAGCAGTTTTGATCAGGGGGCGCCTGGCTACACCTTC; cdr3_aa: CASSFDQGAPGYTF
v_call: TRBV9; j_call: TRBJ2-1; d_call: TRBD2; clone_size: .; cdr3_nt: TGTGCCAGCAGCCCCCGGACTAGCGGGACTTACAATGAGCAGTTCTTC; cdr3_aa: CASSPRTSGTYNEQFF
v_call: TRBV6-1; j_call: TRBJ1-6; d_call: .; clone_size: .; cdr3_nt: TGTGCCAGCAGTGAAGTCCAGGGCACTGGATCACCCCTCCACTTT; cdr3_aa: CASSEVQGTGSPLHF
v_call: TRBV5-1; j_call: TRBJ2-7; d_call: TRBD1; clone_size: few; cdr3_nt: TGCGCCAGCAGCTTTGGGACAGTGGACTCCTACGAGCAGTACTTC; cdr3_aa: CASSFGTVDSYEQYF
v_call: TRBV7-3; j_call: TRBJ2-2; d_call: .; clone_size: .; cdr3_nt: TGTGCCAGCAGCCCTAGTATAGTAAGGACCGGGGAGCTGTTTTTT; cdr3_aa: CASSPSIVRTGELFF
v_call: TRBV28; j_call: TRBJ1-2; d_call: .; clone_size: .; cdr3_nt: TGTGCCAGCAGGGAGACGGGTTACGATGGCTACACCTTC; cdr3_aa: CASRETGYDGYTF
v_call: TRBV28; j_call: TRBJ1-5; d_call: .; clone_size: once; cdr3_nt: TGTGCCAGCAGTTTGAACGGTAACAATCAGCCCCAGCATTTT; cdr3_aa: CASSLNGNNQPQHF
v_call: TRBV6-4; j_call: TRBJ2-2; d_call: TRBD1; clone_size: medium-sized; cdr3_nt: TGTGCCAGCAGTGCGGACAGGGCCACCGGGGAGCTGTTTTTT; cdr3_aa: CASSADRATGELFF
v_call: TRBV7-3; j_call: TRBJ2-1; d_call: .; clone_size: .; cdr3_nt: TGTGCCAGCAGCTTAGGCCAACCGGGGCCACAAATTGAGCAGTTCTTC; cdr3_aa: CASSLGQPGPQIEQFF
v_call: TRBV19; j_call: TRBJ1-2; d_call: .; clone_size: .; cdr3_nt: TGTGCCAGTAGCTATCGGACAGATGGCTACACCTTC; cdr3_aa: CASSYRTDGYTF
v_call: TRBV9; j_call: TRBJ1-2; d_call: .; clone_size: .; cdr3_nt: TGTGCCAGCAGTGATAGGGGGACTAACTATGGCTACACCTTC; cdr3_aa: CASSDRGTNYGYTF
v_call: TRBV10-1; j_call: TRBJ1-6; d_call: .; clone_size: medium-sized; cdr3_nt: TGCGCCAGCAGTGGTGGGAGCTCCTATAATTCACCCCTCCACTTT; cdr3_aa: CASSGGSSYNSPLHF
v_call: TRBV7-2; j_call: TRBJ1-5; d_call: TRBD1; clone_size: .; cdr3_nt: TGTGCCAGCAGCTTATCTTCGACAGGGGGCCCCCGGGCCCAGCATTTT; cdr3_aa: CASSLSSTGGPRAQHF